A selection of T cell receptor beta chains follows, all from one sample in a study of shared clonotypes between healthy human individuals. Data came from immunoSEQ multiplex PCR; TCRdb stores just in-frame clones and leaves some out. The sample consists of about 1 million clones, about 76% of them appearing once. Sequencing was done on a sample of memory CD4+ T cells sorted from blood. Source of these receptors: a young man in good health. CDR3s include the opening cysteine and the closing phenylalanine or tryptophan. The D gene is left open where the match is weak. Clone sizes are given selectively: once, few, many, or a class where the clone is expanded.

J	V	size	D	CDR3	DNA
TRBJ1-6	TRBV15	once	.	CATSPDRDHSPLHF	TGTGCCACCAGCCCGGACAGAGACCATTCACCCCTCCACTTT
TRBJ1-2	TRBV6-5	.	.	CASSYSRTAYSYTF	TGTGCCAGCAGTTACTCGAGGACAGCGTATAGCTACACCTTC
TRBJ2-1	TRBV15	.	TRBD2	CATSRDPLAGGVLFF	TGTGCCACCAGCAGAGATCCGCTAGCGGGGGGTGTCTTGTTCTTC
TRBJ2-6	TRBV13	.	.	CASSSAAGGANVLTF	TGTGCCAGCAGCTCTGCCGCGGGAGGGGCCAACGTCCTGACTTTC
TRBJ2-1	TRBV10-3	.	.	CAISEARTLSSYNEQFF	TGTGCCATCAGTGAGGCGAGGACCTTGAGCTCCTACAATGAGCAGTTCTTC
TRBJ1-5	TRBV7-8	.	.	CASSLQGSNQPQHF	TGTGCCAGCAGCTTACAGGGCAGCAATCAGCCCCAGCATTTT
TRBJ2-1	TRBV15	.	TRBD2	CATSSGLAGARGDEQFF	TGTGCCACCAGCAGTGGACTAGCGGGGGCAAGAGGGGATGAGCAGTTCTTC
TRBJ2-3	TRBV4-3	.	.	CASSQDWGAATDTQYF	TGCGCCAGCAGCCAAGATTGGGGCGCAGCGACAGATACGCAGTATTTT
TRBJ2-5	TRBV5-1	once	.	CASSSNQETQYF	TGCGCCAGCAGCTCGAATCAAGAGACCCAGTACTTC
TRBJ2-7	TRBV9	.	.	CASSLKQGPVGQYF	TGTGCCAGCAGCCTAAAGCAGGGGCCCGTAGGGCAGTACTTC
TRBJ1-6	TRBV10-3	.	TRBD1	CAISDSPGGVTSPLHF	TGTGCCATCAGTGATAGTCCAGGGGGCGTAACTTCACCCCTCCACTTT
TRBJ2-1	TRBV9	.	TRBD1	CASSAGTDSYNEQFF	TGTGCCAGCAGCGCCGGGACAGATTCCTACAATGAGCAGTTCTTC
TRBJ1-5	TRBV30	.	TRBD1	CAWTPPGDRANQPQHF	TGTGCCTGGACTCCCCCCGGGGACAGGGCAAATCAGCCCCAGCATTTT
TRBJ2-7	TRBV7-9	.	.	CASSVGTYEQYF	TGTGCCAGCAGCGTTGGGACCTACGAGCAGTACTTC
TRBJ2-6	TRBV7-8	.	.	CASSYPQSRANVLTF	TGTGCCAGCAGCTACCCACAAAGTCGGGCCAACGTCCTGACTTTC
TRBJ2-5	TRBV28	.	.	CVSSSGETQYF	TGTGTCAGCAGTTCAGGGGAGACCCAGTACTTC
TRBJ1-2	TRBV7-2	.	.	CASSLERGSGYTF	TGTGCCAGCAGCTTAGAGCGAGGGAGCGGCTACACCTTC